Shown below are 21 T cell receptor beta chains from a single sample sequenced in a study of blood T cell repertoires in COVID-19. Repertoires were generated with immunoSEQ multiplex PCR, while TCRdb's copy carries only in-frame clones and drops some. The data contain 270,000 or so clones, around 89% of them singletons. The sequencing sample was made of PBMCs or T cells enriched from blood (not recorded which). These receptors were collected from a woman aged 40 to 55 with acute COVID-19.

The V call is TRBV12-5, the J call TRBJ2-2, with 7 bases identical to TRBD1. In germline, CDR1 is LGHNT, CDR2 FRNRAP. The CDR3 sequence is 19 residues long. The J segment lost 0 bases and the V segment lost 5 bases, leaving 15 bases of the junction unmatched. CDR3 sequence: CASGPSSTGPYTNTGELFF. CDR3 nucleotide sequence: TGTGCTAGTGGTCCCTCTTCGACAGGGCCGTACACGAACACCGGGGAGCTGTTTTTT.

The chain recombines TRBV4-3 with TRBJ1-4; TRBD1 might be the D (6 bases). This CDR3 contains 17 residues. V was pared by 0 bases and J by 0 bases, with 11 bases between. Per germline, CDR1 LGHNA and CDR2 YSLEER. CDR3 amino acids: CASSQDGNRATNEKLFF. CDR3 in DNA: TGCGCCAGCAGCCAAGATGGGAACAGGGCAACTAATGAAAAACTGTTTTTT.

V usage is TRBV5-1 and J usage is TRBJ1-3, with 7 bases matching TRBD1. V was pared by 4 bases and J by 0 bases, with 16 bases of the junction left unmatched. Germline CDR1 is SGHRS and CDR2 is YFSETQ. CDR3 length: 19 residues. CDR3 nucleotide sequence: TGCGCCAGCAGCCTCCGGACAGGACTTGAAGGGGACTCTGGAAACACCATATATTTT. Its protein is CASSLRTGLEGDSGNTIYF.

This sequence joins TRBV10-1 and TRBJ2-7; D is unresolved. From germline, CDR1 is WNHNN and CDR2 SYGVQD (reference sequence). The CDR3 has 14 residues. The V end lost 1 base, the J end lost 5 bases, and 12 bases lay between the germline ends. The CDR3 loop is CASSEYATGDEQYF. Here the CDR3 DNA reads TGCGCCAGCAGTGAGTATGCAACCGGAGACGAGCAGTACTTC.

J is TRBJ2-2 and V is TRBV29-1, with 7 bases that match TRBD1. Germline V gene lookup returns CDR1 SQVTM and CDR2 ANQGSEA. The V gene end was trimmed by 4 bases and the J gene end by 4 bases; junction bases not matched to a gene: 3. The CDR3 is 13 residues long. CDR3 nucleotides: TGCAGCGTTGCGGGACAGTCCACCGGGGAGCTGTTTTTT. It yields the protein CSVAGQSTGELFF.

The J gene is TRBJ2-7, the V gene TRBV19, with TRBD2 identical over 13 bases. The CDR3 is 17 amino acids. Germline V gene sequence: CDR1 LNHDA, CDR2 SQIVND (reference sequence). The trim removed 4 bases at V and 2 bases at J, leaving 8 bases unmatched. The DNA for the CDR3 is TGTGCCAGTAGTAGGGGACTAGCGGGAAATACACCCTACGAGCAGTACGTC. Protein product: CASSRGLAGNTPYEQYV.

This sequence joins TRBV5-4 and TRBJ2-7, with TRBD1 as a possible D gene (5 bases). Germline CDR1 reads SGHNT; CDR2 reads YYREEE (reference sequence). With 2 bases removed from V and 2 bases from J, the gap between germline ends came to 14 bases. The CDR3 runs to 15 residues. CDR3 coding DNA: TGTGCCAGCAGCTTCCCTCGTAGGGGAACCTACGAGCAGTACGTC. This codes for CASSFPRRGTYEQYV.

The rearrangement joins TRBV3-1 (or the pseudogene TRBV3-2) to TRBJ1-4; D may be TRBD1 (6 bases). The length of the CDR3 is 15 residues. Between the trimmed V and J ends, which lost 1 base and 5 bases, there was a span of 11 bases. CDR1 and CDR2 (germline): LGHDT, YNNKEL (reference sequence). CDR3 DNA sequence: TGTGCCAGCAGCCAAGGGGCAGGGGTAAATGAAAAACTGTTTTTT. Protein: CASSQGAGVNEKLFF.

CDR3 DNA sequence: TGTGCCAGCAGCTTCCAGGACGGGAGACGGGAGCAGTTCTTC. This gives the protein CASSFQDGRREQFF. This rearrangement joins TRBV7-9 to TRBJ2-1, with TRBD2 as a possible D gene (6 bases). The CDR3 covers 14 residues. Deletions cut 3 bases from V and 10 bases from J, with 16 bases between. Per germline, CDR1 SEHNR and CDR2 FQNEAQ (reference sequence).

Here the CDR3 reads CASFAGAANYGYTF. The DNA of the CDR3 is TGTGCCAGCTTCGCAGGGGCCGCGAACTATGGCTACACCTTC. The chain is built from TRBV18 and TRBJ1-2, with a tentative D call TRBD1 (6 bases). The CDR3 has 14 amino acids. CDR1 and CDR2 (germline): KGHSH, LQKENI. V was clipped by 7 bases and J by 2 bases, with 14 bases between them.

This clone was observed a single time. The chain recombines TRBV5-4 with TRBJ2-2; weak D call: TRBD2 (6 bases). There are 15 residues in the CDR3. CDR1 is SGHNT and CDR2 is YYREEE in the germline V gene (reference sequence). The V end was cut by 1 base, the J end by 0 bases, with 7 bases between. The CDR3 nucleotides are TGTGCCAGCAGCTTGTCGGGGGCGAACACCGGGGAGCTGTTTTTT. Translating gives CASSLSGANTGELFF. The entire variable domain, with the rest obtained from reference TRBV5-4 and TRBJ2-2, is as follows: ETGVTQSPTHLIKTRGQQVTLRCSSQSGHNTVSWYQQALGQGPQFIFQYYREEENGRGNFPPRFSGLQFPNYSSELNVNALELDDSALYLCASSLSGANTGELFFGEGSRLTVL.

The chain is built from TRBV7-2 and TRBJ2-1, with TRBD1 matching over 8 bases. The CDR3 totals 15 residues. From germline, CDR1 is SGHTA and CDR2 FQGNSA. J gave up 9 bases and V 5 bases, and 12 bases lay outside the gene matches. In nucleotides, the CDR3 is TGTGCCAGCAGCCAAGACAGGGGTACCAATTCTGAGCAGTTCTTC. This translates into CASSQDRGTNSEQFF.

The J gene is TRBJ1-1, the V gene TRBV5-1; D possibly corresponds to TRBD1 (6 bases). There are 15 residues in the CDR3. Deletions cut 4 bases from V and 7 bases from J, with 20 bases between. The germline V gene has CDR1 SGHRS and CDR2 YFSETQ. The CDR3 DNA sequence: TGCGCCAGCAGCCCCCTTACCGGGACAAGGAATGAAGCTTTCTTT. Translated, it gives CASSPLTGTRNEAFF.

The rearrangement joins TRBV11-2 to TRBJ1-5; possible D gene TRBD1, 6 bases. Looked up from germline, CDR1 is SGHAT and CDR2 is FQNNGV. The CDR3 has 16 amino acids. The V gene lost 1 base and the J gene lost 3 bases, with 13 bases spanning the gap. As DNA, the CDR3 is TGTGCCAGCAGCTTAGGGGGGGGGCAGAACAATCAGCCCCAGCATTTT. Translated, it gives CASSLGGGQNNQPQHF.

The chain couples TRBV5-1 to TRBJ2-1, with no clear D. V was pared by 0 bases and J by 3 bases, with 7 bases between. Germline assignment: CDR1 SGHRS and CDR2 YFSETQ. The CDR3 runs 14 residues. The CDR3 sequence: CASSLEQSYNEQFF. The CDR3 DNA is TGCGCCAGCAGCTTGGAGCAAAGCTACAATGAGCAGTTCTTC.

This rearrangement joins TRBV18 to TRBJ1-3; 8 positions agree with TRBD1. CDR1 is KGHSH, CDR2 LQKENI, per germline. V was clipped by 5 bases and J by 2 bases; unmatched bases: 2. The CDR3 runs to 14 residues. In nucleotides, the CDR3 is TGTGCCAGCTCAGGACAGGGCGCTGGAAACACCATATATTTT. It translates to CASSGQGAGNTIYF.

The V gene is TRBV7-2, the J gene TRBJ1-2; D not resolved. This CDR3 has 17 residues. CDR1 is SGHTA and CDR2 is FQGNSA in the germline V gene. V lost 4 bases to trimming and J lost 5 bases, with 23 bases between them. The CDR3 loop is CASSSMNGPSGEYGYTF. The CDR3 DNA is TGTGCCAGCAGCTCTATGAATGGACCCTCTGGGGAGTATGGCTACACCTTC.

This clone was recorded a few times. The V and J genes are TRBV15 and TRBJ1-4, with 9 bases matching TRBD1. The germline V gene encodes CDR1 LNHNV and CDR2 YYDKDF (reference sequence). This CDR3 comprises 15 residues. V lost 1 base and J lost 8; bases outside the gene matches: 5. The CDR3 nucleotides are TGTGCCACCAGCAGAGCACCGGGACAGGGCGAAAAACTGTTTTTT. Its translation is CATSRAPGQGEKLFF.

The chain is built from TRBV9 and TRBJ1-6, with 12 bases lining up with TRBD1. The CDR3 covers 16 residues. Looked up from germline, CDR1 is SGDLS and CDR2 is YYNGEE. V was pared by 2 bases and J by 10 bases, with 7 bases of the junction left unmatched. Here the CDR3 DNA reads TGTGCCAGCAGCGTGGGGACAGGGGGCTCAGGGTCACCCCTCCACTTT. It specifies CASSVGTGGSGSPLHF.

V usage is TRBV7-9 and J usage is TRBJ1-2; 8 positions match TRBD1. With V trimmed by 5 bases and J by 8 bases, 7 bases remained unmatched. The CDR3 length is 13 residues. CDR1 is SEHNR, CDR2 FQNEAQ, per germline (reference sequence). In DNA, the CDR3 is TGTGCCAGCAGCCAGACAGGGGATGGCGGCTACACCTTC. Encoded protein: CASSQTGDGGYTF. The full variable domain, its missing parts supplied by reference TRBV7-9 and TRBJ1-2, is DTGVSQNPRHKITKRGQNVTFRCDPISEHNRLYWYRQTLGQGPEFLTYFQNEAQLEKSRLLSDRFSAERPKGSFSTLEIQRTEQGDSAMYLCASSQTGDGGYTFGSGTRLTVV.

About this clone: Other DNA variants within this sample encode the same CDR3. The rearrangement uses TRBV27 and TRBJ2-1; D is perhaps TRBD1 (6 bases). This CDR3 has 12 residues. Germline V CDR1 and CDR2: MNHEY, SMNVEV (reference sequence). Trimming stripped 6 bases from V and 6 bases from J, with 9 bases between. The DNA for the CDR3 is TGTGCCAGCAGCCTACAGGGCAATGAGCAGTTCTTC. It is translated as CASSLQGNEQFF.